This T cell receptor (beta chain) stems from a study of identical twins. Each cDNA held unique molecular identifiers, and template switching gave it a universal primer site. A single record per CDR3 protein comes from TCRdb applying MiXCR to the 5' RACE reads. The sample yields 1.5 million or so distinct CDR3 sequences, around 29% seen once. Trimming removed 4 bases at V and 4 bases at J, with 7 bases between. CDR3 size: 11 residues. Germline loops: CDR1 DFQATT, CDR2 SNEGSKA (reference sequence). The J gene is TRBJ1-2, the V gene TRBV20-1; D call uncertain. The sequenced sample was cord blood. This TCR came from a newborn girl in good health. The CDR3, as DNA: TGCAGTGCTAATGTCCCCTATGGCTACACCTTC. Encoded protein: CSANVPYGYTF.